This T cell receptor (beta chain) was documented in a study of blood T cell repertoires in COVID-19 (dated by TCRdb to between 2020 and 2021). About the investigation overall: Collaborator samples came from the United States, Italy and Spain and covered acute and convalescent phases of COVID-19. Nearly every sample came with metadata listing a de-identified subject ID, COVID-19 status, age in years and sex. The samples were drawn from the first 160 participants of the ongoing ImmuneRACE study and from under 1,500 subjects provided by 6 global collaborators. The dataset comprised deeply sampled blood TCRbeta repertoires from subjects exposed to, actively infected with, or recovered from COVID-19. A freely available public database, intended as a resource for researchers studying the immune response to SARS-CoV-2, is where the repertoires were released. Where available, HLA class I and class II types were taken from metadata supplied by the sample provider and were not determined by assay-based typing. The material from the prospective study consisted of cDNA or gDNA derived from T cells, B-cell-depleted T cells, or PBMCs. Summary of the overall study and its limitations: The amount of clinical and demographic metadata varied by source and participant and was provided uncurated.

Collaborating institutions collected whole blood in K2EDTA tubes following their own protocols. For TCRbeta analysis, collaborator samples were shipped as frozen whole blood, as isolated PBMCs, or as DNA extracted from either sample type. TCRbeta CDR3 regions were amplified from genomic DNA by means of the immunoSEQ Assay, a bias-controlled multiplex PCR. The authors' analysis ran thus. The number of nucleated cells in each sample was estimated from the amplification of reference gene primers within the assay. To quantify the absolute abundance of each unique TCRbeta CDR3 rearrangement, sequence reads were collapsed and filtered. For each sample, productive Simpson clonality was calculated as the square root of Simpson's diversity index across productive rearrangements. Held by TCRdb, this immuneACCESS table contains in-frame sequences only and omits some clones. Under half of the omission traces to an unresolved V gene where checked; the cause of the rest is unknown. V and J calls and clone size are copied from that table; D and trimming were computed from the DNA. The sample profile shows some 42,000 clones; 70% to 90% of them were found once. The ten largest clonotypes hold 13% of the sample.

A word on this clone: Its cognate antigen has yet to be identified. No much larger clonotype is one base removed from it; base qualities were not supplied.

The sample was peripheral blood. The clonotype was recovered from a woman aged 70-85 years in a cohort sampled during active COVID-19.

The DNA sequence reads TGTGCCAGCAGCAAAGGCGGACAGGGGGCTACAGGCACTGAAGCTTTCTTT. This sequence encodes CASSKGGQGATGTEAFF. The chain links TRBV21-1 with TRBJ1-1; the listed D gene, TRBD1, was not tested against the DNA. TRBV21-1 is reported as a pseudogene. From its cysteine to its phenylalanine, the CDR3 spans 17 amino acids. Just CDR3 DNA is preserved here, 51 bases in frame from base 1.